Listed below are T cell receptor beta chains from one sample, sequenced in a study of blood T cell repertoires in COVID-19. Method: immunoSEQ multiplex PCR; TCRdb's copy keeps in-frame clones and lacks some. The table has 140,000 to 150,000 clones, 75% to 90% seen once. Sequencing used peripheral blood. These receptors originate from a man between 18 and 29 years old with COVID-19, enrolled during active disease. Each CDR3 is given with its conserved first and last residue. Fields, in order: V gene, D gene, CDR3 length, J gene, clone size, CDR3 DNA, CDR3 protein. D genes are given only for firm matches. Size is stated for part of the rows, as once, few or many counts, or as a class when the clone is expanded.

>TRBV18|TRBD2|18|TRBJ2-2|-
TGTGCCAGCTCACCGCGGTCGGGACTAGCGGGGAACACCGGGGAGCTGTTTTTT
CASSPRSGLAGNTGELFF
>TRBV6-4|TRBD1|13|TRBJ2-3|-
TGTGCCAGCAGAGCAGGGGGATCCGATACGCAGTATTTT
CASRAGGSDTQYF
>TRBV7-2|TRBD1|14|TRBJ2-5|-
TGTGCCAGCAGCCCGACAGGGGGATTGGGGACCCAGTACTTC
CASSPTGGLGTQYF
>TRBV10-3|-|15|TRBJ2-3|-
TGTGCCATCAGTGAGTCTGCGGGAAGGACAGATACGCAGTATTTT
CAISESAGRTDTQYF
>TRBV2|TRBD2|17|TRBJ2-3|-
TGTGCCAGCAAGACTAGCGGGTTGGGAGAGGGCACAGATACGCAGTATTTT
CASKTSGLGEGTDTQYF
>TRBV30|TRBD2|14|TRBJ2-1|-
TGTGCCTGGAGCGCCGGGAGGCTGTACAATGAGCAGTTCTTC
CAWSAGRLYNEQFF
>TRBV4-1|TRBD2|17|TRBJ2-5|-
TGCGCCAGCAGCCAAGAAGGACTAGCGGGGGGTCGGGGGACCCAGTACTTC
CASSQEGLAGGRGTQYF
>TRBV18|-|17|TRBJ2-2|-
TGTGCCAGCTCACCACTGGGTAGCCAGCGAAACACCGGGGAGCTGTTTTTT
CASSPLGSQRNTGELFF
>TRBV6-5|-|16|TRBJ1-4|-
TGTGCCAGCAGTTACCACCGGGACACCGCTAATGAAAAACTGTTTTTT
CASSYHRDTANEKLFF
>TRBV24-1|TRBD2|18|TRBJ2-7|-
TGTGCCACCAGTGATGCTGGGACTAGCGGGGTCCCGCCCTACGAGCAGTACTTC
CATSDAGTSGVPPYEQYF
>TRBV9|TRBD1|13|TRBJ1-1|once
TGTGCCAGCAGCCTCAGGGGGCGCACTGAAGCTTTCTTT
CASSLRGRTEAFF
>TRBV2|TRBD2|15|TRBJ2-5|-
TGTGCCAGCAGAAAGGGACTAGCGGGGCGGGAGACCCAGTACTTC
CASRKGLAGRETQYF
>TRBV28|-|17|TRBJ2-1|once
TGTGCCAGCAGTCCCCCTACCCACGGGAGAGCCTACAATGAGCAGTTCTTC
CASSPPTHGRAYNEQFF
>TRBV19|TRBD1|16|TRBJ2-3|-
TGTGCCAGTAGTAGACAGGGGGCTTGGAGCACAGATACGCAGTATTTT
CASSRQGAWSTDTQYF
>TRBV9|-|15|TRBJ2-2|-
TGTGCCAGCACCGTGGGGGGAGGGAACACCGGGGAGCTGTTTTTT
CASTVGGGNTGELFF
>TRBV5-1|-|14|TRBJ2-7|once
TGCGCCAGCAGCTTGTACCAGTACCAGCGCGCGCAGTACTTC
CASSLYQYQRAQYF
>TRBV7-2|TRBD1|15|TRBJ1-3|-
TGTGCCAGCAGCTGGGGACAGAACTCTGGAAACACCATATATTTT
CASSWGQNSGNTIYF
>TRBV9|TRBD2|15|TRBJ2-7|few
TGTGCCAGCAGCCCTAGCGGGGGGTTCCCCTACGAGCAGTACTTC
CASSPSGGFPYEQYF
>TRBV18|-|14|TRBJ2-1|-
TGTGCCAGCACCCCGGGTGGAGGGGTGAATGAGCAGTTCTTC
CASTPGGGVNEQFF
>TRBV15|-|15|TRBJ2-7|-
TGTGCCACCAGCAGTAGGAGTAAAAAGCCCTACGAGCAGTACTTC
CATSSRSKKPYEQYF
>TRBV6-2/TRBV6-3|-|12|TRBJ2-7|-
TGTGCCAGCAGTTACGAGGGTTACGAGCAGTACTTC
CASSYEGYEQYF
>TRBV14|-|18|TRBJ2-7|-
TGTGCCAGCAGCCAAACGCGGGGACGGCCAGTTTCTTCCTACGAGCAGTACTTC
CASSQTRGRPVSSYEQYF
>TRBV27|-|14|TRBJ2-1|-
TGTGCCAGCAGTTTTGTCTTCCCCTACAATGAGCAGTTCTTC
CASSFVFPYNEQFF
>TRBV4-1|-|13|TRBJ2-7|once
TGCGCCAGCAGCCAAGCGAGCTCCTACGAGCAGTACTTC
CASSQASSYEQYF
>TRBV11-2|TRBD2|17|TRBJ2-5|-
TGTGCCAGCAGCTCCTCCCAGCGGGGGGCTTATGAAGAGACCCAGTACTTC
CASSSSQRGAYEETQYF
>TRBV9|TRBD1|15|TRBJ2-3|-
TGTGCCAGCAGCGTAAGCCAGGGGGGCACAGATACGCAGTATTTT
CASSVSQGGTDTQYF
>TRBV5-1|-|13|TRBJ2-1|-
TGCGCCAGCAGCTCCACAGGGAACAATGAGCAGTTCTTC
CASSSTGNNEQFF
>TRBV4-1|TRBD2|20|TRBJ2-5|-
TGCGCCAGCAGCCGGTGGCGTCTCGGGACTAGCGGGAGGGCCGGGGAGACCCAGTACTTC
CASSRWRLGTSGRAGETQYF
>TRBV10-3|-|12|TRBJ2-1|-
TGTGCCGCTGGACAGATTGCAAATGAGCAGTTCTTC
CAAGQIANEQFF
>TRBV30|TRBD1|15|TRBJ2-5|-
TGTGCCTGGACACCTGGGACAGTACTGCAAGAGACCCAGTACTTC
CAWTPGTVLQETQYF
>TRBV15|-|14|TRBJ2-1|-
TGTGCCACCAGCAGAGTTGACAGTAGGAATGAGCAGTTCTTC
CATSRVDSRNEQFF
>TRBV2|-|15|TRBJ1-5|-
TGTGCCAGCAGTGAAGGGCAGGGCTCCAATCAGCCCCAGCATTTT
CASSEGQGSNQPQHF
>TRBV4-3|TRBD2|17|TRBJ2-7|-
TGCGCCAGCAGCCAAGAAGGGCTAGCGGGGGGCACCTACGAGCAGTACTTC
CASSQEGLAGGTYEQYF
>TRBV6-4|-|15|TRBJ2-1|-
TGTGCCAGCAGTATCGACTGGAGCTCCTACAATGAGCAGTTCTTC
CASSIDWSSYNEQFF
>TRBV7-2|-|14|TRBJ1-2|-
TGTGCCAGCAGCTCCCCCGGGGGGTACTATGGCTACACCTTC
CASSSPGGYYGYTF
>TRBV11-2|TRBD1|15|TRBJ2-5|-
TGTGCCAGCAGCAAACAGGGGGCCTTCCAAGAGACCCAGTACTTC
CASSKQGAFQETQYF
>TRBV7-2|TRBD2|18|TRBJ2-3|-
TGTGCCAGCAGCTTAGTTGTGGGACTAGTAACACCCACAGATACGCAGTATTTT
CASSLVVGLVTPTDTQYF
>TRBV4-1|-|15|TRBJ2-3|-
TGCGCCAGCAGCCACTTAATTCGGGAGACAGATACGCAGTATTTT
CASSHLIRETDTQYF
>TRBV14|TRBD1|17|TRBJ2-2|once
TGTGCCAGCAGCCACTTTCGGACAGGGGTAAAGACCGGGGAGCTGTTTTTT
CASSHFRTGVKTGELFF
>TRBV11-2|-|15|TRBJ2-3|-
TGTGCCAGCACCCTAAGACCTGGACTTTCAGATACGCAGTATTTT
CASTLRPGLSDTQYF
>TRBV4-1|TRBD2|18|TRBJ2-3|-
TGCGCCAGCAGCCGAGGGAGGACTAGCGGAACTTTCACAGATACGCAGTATTTT
CASSRGRTSGTFTDTQYF
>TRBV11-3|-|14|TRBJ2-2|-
TGTGCCAGCAGCGGACGACAGGACACCGGGGAGCTGTTTTTT
CASSGRQDTGELFF
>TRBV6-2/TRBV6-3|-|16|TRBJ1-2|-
TGTGCCAGCAGTTACTCGTGGCAGGTATCAGGCTATGGCTACACCTTC
CASSYSWQVSGYGYTF
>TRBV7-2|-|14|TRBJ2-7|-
TGTGCCAGCAGCTTAGATGGGCTCGGCTACGAGCAGTACTTC
CASSLDGLGYEQYF
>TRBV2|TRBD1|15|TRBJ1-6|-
TGTGCCAGCAGTGCCGGACAGGTCTATAATTCACCCCTCCACTTT
CASSAGQVYNSPLHF
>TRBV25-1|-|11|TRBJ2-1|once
TGTGCCAGCTTCGAGAACAATGAGCAGTTCTTC
CASFENNEQFF
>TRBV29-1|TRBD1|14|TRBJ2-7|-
TGCAGCGTTGAAGGGCCAGGGGGTATCGACGAGCAGTACTTC
CSVEGPGGIDEQYF
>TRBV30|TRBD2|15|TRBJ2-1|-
TGTGCCTGGACCCGGACTAGCGGACCTTTCGATGAGCAGTTCTTC
CAWTRTSGPFDEQFF
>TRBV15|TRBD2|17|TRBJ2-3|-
TGTGCCACCAGCAGAGATCGACTAGCGGGAAGGGTAGATACGCAGTATTTT
CATSRDRLAGRVDTQYF
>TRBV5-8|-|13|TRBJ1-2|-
TGTGCCAGCTGCTTTCTTGGGCTACGGGGCTACACCTTC
CASCFLGLRGYTF
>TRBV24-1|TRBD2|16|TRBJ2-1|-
TGTGCCACCAGTGACCAGCTAGCGGGAGCTCGGAATGAGCAGTTCTTC
CATSDQLAGARNEQFF
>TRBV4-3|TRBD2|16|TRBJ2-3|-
TGCGCCAGCAGCCAGGCACGAGCGGGAGGCGCGGATACGCAGTATTTT
CASSQARAGGADTQYF
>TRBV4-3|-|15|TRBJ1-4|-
TGCGCCAGCAGCCAAGCGCGGGCAACTAATGAAAAACTGCTTTTT
CASSQARATNEKLLF